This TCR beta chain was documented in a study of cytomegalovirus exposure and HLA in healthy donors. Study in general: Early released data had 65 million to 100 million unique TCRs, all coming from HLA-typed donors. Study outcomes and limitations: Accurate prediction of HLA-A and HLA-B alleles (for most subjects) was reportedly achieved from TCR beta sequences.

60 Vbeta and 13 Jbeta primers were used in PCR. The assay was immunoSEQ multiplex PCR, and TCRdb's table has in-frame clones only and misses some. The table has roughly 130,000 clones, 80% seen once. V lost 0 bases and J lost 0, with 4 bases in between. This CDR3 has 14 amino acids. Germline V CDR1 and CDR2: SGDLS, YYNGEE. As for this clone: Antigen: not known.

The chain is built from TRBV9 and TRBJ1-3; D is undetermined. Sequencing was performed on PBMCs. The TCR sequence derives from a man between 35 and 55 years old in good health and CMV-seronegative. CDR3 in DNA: TGTGCCAGCAGCGTAGGAGACTCTGGAAACACCATATATTTT. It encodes CASSVGDSGNTIYF.